The 24 T cell receptor beta chains below come from one sample, sequenced in a study of technical replicates of blood from several donors. Assay: immunoSEQ multiplex PCR; the TCRdb copy retains only in-frame clones and omits some. Of more than 75,000 clones detected, 80% to 95% appear once; the ten largest clones hold roughly 0.26%. Sample: T cells isolated from PBMCs. All receptors derive from a human donor in good health.

CDR3 loop: CSVAGQGSHEQFF. In DNA form, the CDR3 reads TGCAGCGTTGCGGGACAGGGCTCCCATGAGCAGTTCTTC. V usage is TRBV29-1 and J usage is TRBJ2-1; 9 bases fit TRBD1. The CDR3 loop spans 13 amino acids. Germline-derived CDR1 and CDR2 are SQVTM and ANQGSEA. V was pared by 4 bases and J by 8 bases, with 6 bases of the junction left unmatched.

The V and J genes are TRBV5-1 and TRBJ2-5; 12 positions match TRBD1. J was trimmed by 4 bases and V by 0 bases; bases with no gene match: 4. CDR1 is SGHRS and CDR2 is YFSETQ in the germline V gene. The CDR3 loop spans 16 amino acids. CDR3 loop: CASSLAGTGGRETQYF. CDR3 DNA sequence: TGCGCCAGCAGCTTGGCTGGGACAGGGGGCAGAGAGACCCAGTACTTC.

This clone was seen just once. The V and J genes are TRBV18 and TRBJ1-1, with 9 nucleotides matching TRBD1. With V trimmed by 6 bases and J by 5 bases, 10 bases remained unmatched. Germline V gene lookup returns CDR1 KGHSH and CDR2 LQKENI. The CDR3 totals 15 residues. CDR3 region: CASSRRDRAGTEAFF. The CDR3 bases are TGTGCCAGCTCCCGGAGGGACAGGGCAGGGACTGAAGCTTTCTTT.

This chain links TRBV7-2 with TRBJ2-7; 7 bases line up with TRBD2. Per germline, CDR1 SGHTA and CDR2 FQGNSA. V dropped 2 bases and J dropped 0; count of bases not matched to a gene: 13. The CDR3 has 18 residues. The CDR3 DNA sequence: TGTGCCAGCAGCTTAATCGGCGGGAGTATTGTGGCCTCCTACGAGCAGTACTTC. Translating it yields CASSLIGGSIVASYEQYF.

The chain has TRBV4-1 and TRBJ2-1; D remains unclear. Germline V gene lookup returns CDR1 MGHRA and CDR2 YSYEKL. Trimming removed 0 bases from V and 7 bases from J, with 10 bases in between. This CDR3 is built from 14 residues. For the CDR3, the DNA is TGCGCCAGCAGCCAAGATAGTCTTATGAATGAGCAGTTCTTC. It is translated as CASSQDSLMNEQFF.

This clone was detected only a few times. This sequence joins TRBV28 and TRBJ2-7, with D possibly being TRBD2 (5 bases). The CDR3 sequence is 11 residues long. The V gene's germline CDR1 is MDHEN and CDR2 SYDVKM. V was clipped by 3 bases and J by 6 bases, with 6 bases between them. The CDR3: CASSFGVEQYF. DNA for the CDR3: TGTGCCAGCAGTTTCGGGGTCGAGCAGTACTTC. The entire variable domain, with the rest obtained from reference TRBV28 and TRBJ2-7, is as follows: DVKVTQSSRYLVKRTGEKVFLECVQDMDHENMFWYRQDPGLGLRLIYFSYDVKMKEKGDIPEGYSVSREKKERFSLILESASTNQTSMYLCASSFGVEQYFGPGTRLTVT.

J is TRBJ1-1 and V is TRBV10-3, with 10 bases matching TRBD1. Trimming at V came to 10 bases and at J to 6 bases, leaving 5 bases not matched to a gene. Germline-derived CDR1 and CDR2 are ENHRY and SYGVKD. This CDR3 has 12 residues. The chain's CDR3 is CASGQGGPEAFF. The CDR3 DNA reads as TGTGCCAGCGGACAGGGGGGCCCTGAAGCTTTCTTT.

This clone has a single count. This rearrangement joins TRBV9 to TRBJ2-1; 15 bases are a match to TRBD2. Germline lookup yields CDR1 SGDLS and CDR2 YYNGEE. The CDR3 totals 17 residues. With 6 bases clipped from V and 4 bases from J, the junction kept 8 bases outside the gene matches. The CDR3 loop is CASITIGLAGGYNEQFF. Here the CDR3 DNA reads TGTGCCAGCATCACTATCGGACTAGCGGGGGGGTACAATGAGCAGTTCTTC.

V usage is TRBV2 and J usage is TRBJ2-7; D may be TRBD1 (5 bases). The CDR3 totals 12 residues. V was clipped by 9 bases and J by 3 bases, with 12 bases between them. CDR1 and CDR2 (germline): SNHLY, FYNNEI. The CDR3 sequence: CASSRVNYEQYF. CDR3 bases: TGTGCCAGTAGCAGGGTGAACTACGAGCAGTACTTC.

The rearrangement joins TRBV7-8 to TRBJ2-5, with TRBD2 matching 8 bases. The CDR3 runs 15 residues. Unmatched junction bases numbered 5, after V lost 4 bases and J lost 1 base. Germline V gives CDR1 SGHVS, CDR2 FQNEAQ. The CDR3 reads CASSSGGGIQETQYF. CDR3 DNA sequence: TGTGCCAGCAGCTCCGGGGGGGGCATCCAAGAGACCCAGTACTTC.

This clone came up a few times. The rearrangement joins TRBV7-9 to TRBJ2-7; D possibly corresponds to TRBD1 (6 bases). Germline assignment: CDR1 SEHNR and CDR2 FQNEAQ (reference sequence). The CDR3 is made up of 14 amino acids. With 6 bases removed from V and 6 bases from J, the gap between germline ends came to 18 bases. The CDR3: CASSQAQGNREQYF. The CDR3 nucleotides read TGTGCCAGCAGTCAAGCACAGGGTAATCGCGAGCAGTACTTC.

The CDR3 sequence is CASSFLRDRGPYEQYF. DNA of the CDR3: TGTGCCAGCAGCTTTCTCCGGGACAGGGGCCCCTACGAGCAGTACTTC. This chain uses TRBV11-2 with TRBJ2-7, with 10 bases that match TRBD1. Losses at the gene ends were 3 bases for V and 2 bases for J; bases not matched to a gene: 7. The CDR3 spans 16 residues. Germline V gene sequence: CDR1 SGHAT, CDR2 FQNNGV.

This clone appeared once. The chain employs TRBV7-2 and TRBJ2-1; 11 bases match TRBD2. Looked up from germline, CDR1 is SGHTA and CDR2 is FQGNSA. Trimming took 4 bases from V and 9 from J; bases not matched to a gene: 11. The CDR3 totals 16 residues. The CDR3 is CASSSRLAGLGSEQFF. In DNA, the CDR3 is TGTGCCAGCAGCTCTAGACTAGCGGGATTAGGGAGTGAGCAGTTCTTC.

This sequence joins TRBV30 and TRBJ2-3; TRBD2 matches at 10 bases. Trimming at V came to 5 bases and at J to 5 bases, leaving 7 bases not matched to a gene. The CDR3 is made up of 14 amino acids. The V gene's germline CDR1 is GTSNPN and CDR2 SVGIG (reference sequence). The CDR3 sequence is CAWGLAGAVDTQYF. CDR3 in DNA: TGTGCCTGGGGGCTAGCGGGGGCCGTAGATACGCAGTATTTT.

The chain has TRBV4-1 and TRBJ1-2; D not certain. CDR1 is MGHRA and CDR2 is YSYEKL in the germline V gene. This CDR3 is built from 14 residues. Trimming removed 8 bases from V and 2 bases from J, with 15 bases in between. CDR3 bases: TGCGCCAGCGCCGGAGGAGGGATCAACTATGGCTACACCTTC. Residues: CASAGGGINYGYTF.

The chain is built from TRBV11-2 and TRBJ1-1; D unclear. Germline-derived CDR1 and CDR2 are SGHAT and FQNNGV. The V end was cut by 5 bases, the J end by 5 bases, with 15 bases between. This CDR3 is built from 14 residues. CDR3 sequence (DNA): TGTGCCAGCAGCGCTAGCACCGGTTGGACTGAAGCTTTCTTT. This translates into CASSASTGWTEAFF.

This clone was counted a single time. The CDR3 sequence: CASSGTSSSYEQYF. The CDR3 bases are TGTGCCAGCAGCGGGACATCCTCCTCCTACGAGCAGTACTTC. The V call is TRBV7-6, the J call TRBJ2-7; a possible D gene is TRBD1 (6 bases). This CDR3 is built from 14 residues. Germline CDR1 reads SGHVS; CDR2 reads FNYEAQ. V was pared by 5 bases and J by 0 bases, with 11 bases between.

V is TRBV7-6 and J is TRBJ1-1, with TRBD1 as a possible D gene (5 bases). Per germline, CDR1 SGHVS and CDR2 FNYEAQ. Trimming pared 5 bases from V and 9 bases from J, leaving 13 bases between. The CDR3 has 12 residues. Here the CDR3 reads CASSPGGAQAFF. For the CDR3, the DNA is TGTGCCAGCAGCCCGGGAGGGGCCCAAGCTTTCTTT.

The V call is TRBV30, the J call TRBJ2-1; 11 bases match TRBD1. The CDR3 is 14 residues long. J was trimmed by 8 bases and V by 0 bases; bases with no gene match: 3. Germline V lookup: CDR1 GTSNPN, CDR2 SVGIG (reference sequence). CDR3 nucleotide sequence: TGTGCCTGGAGTGTAGGGACAGGGGGAGATGAGCAGTTCTTC. It translates to CAWSVGTGGDEQFF.

This clone has just one count. This chain uses TRBV5-1 with TRBJ2-3; tentative D call: TRBD1 (5 bases). Trimming stripped 4 bases from V and 2 bases from J, with 17 bases between. There are 16 residues in the CDR3. Germline assignment: CDR1 SGHRS and CDR2 YFSETQ. For the CDR3, the DNA is TGCGCCAGCAGCCCCCAAGACAGACACCTCACAGATACGCAGTATTTT. Translation gives CASSPQDRHLTDTQYF.

The chain joins TRBV6-4 to TRBJ2-3, with 8 positions matching TRBD2. The CDR3 consists of 15 residues. Unmatched junction bases numbered 11, after V lost 8 bases and J lost 4 bases. Germline CDR1 is MRHNA and CDR2 is SNTAGT. CDR3 nucleotide sequence: TGTGCCAGCGGTATGGAGGCGGGGGGCCCAGATACGCAGTATTTT. Its translation: CASGMEAGGPDTQYF.

This clone was detected only a few times. The chain employs TRBV25-1 and TRBJ2-7, with D maybe TRBD2 (5 bases). V lost 3 bases and J lost 3, with 15 bases in between. The CDR3 contains 15 residues. Germline V CDR1 and CDR2: MGHDK, SYGVNS. CDR3 bases: TGTGCCAGCAGTGATTTCAACCGAGGGATCTACGAGCAGTACTTC. It translates to CASSDFNRGIYEQYF.

V usage is TRBV29-1 and J usage is TRBJ1-1; D not resolved. This CDR3 is built from 10 residues. In germline, CDR1 is SQVTM, CDR2 ANQGSEA. The V gene lost 4 bases and the J gene lost 6 bases, with 6 bases spanning the gap. The CDR3 bases are TGCAGCGTTGGCAGGTCTGAAGCTTTCTTT. It translates to CSVGRSEAFF.

The chain links TRBV7-3 to TRBJ1-2; D not certain. The V gene lost 4 bases and the J gene lost 7 bases, with 13 bases spanning the gap. The CDR3 totals 13 residues. The V gene's germline CDR1 is SGHTA and CDR2 FQGTGA. CDR3: CASSSSGYSGYTF. The CDR3 bases are TGTGCCAGCAGCTCCTCAGGATACAGTGGCTACACCTTC.